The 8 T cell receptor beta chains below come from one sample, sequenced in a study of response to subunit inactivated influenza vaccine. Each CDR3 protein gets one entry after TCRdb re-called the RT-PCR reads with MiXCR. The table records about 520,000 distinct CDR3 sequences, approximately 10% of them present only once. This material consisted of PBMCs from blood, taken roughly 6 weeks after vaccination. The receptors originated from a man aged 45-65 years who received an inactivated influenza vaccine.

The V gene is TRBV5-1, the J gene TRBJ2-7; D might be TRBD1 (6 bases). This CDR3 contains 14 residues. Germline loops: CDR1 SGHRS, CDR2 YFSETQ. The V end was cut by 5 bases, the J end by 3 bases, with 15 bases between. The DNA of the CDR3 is TGCGCCAGCAGGCCCACGGGACAATTCTACGAGCAGTACTTC. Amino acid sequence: CASRPTGQFYEQYF.

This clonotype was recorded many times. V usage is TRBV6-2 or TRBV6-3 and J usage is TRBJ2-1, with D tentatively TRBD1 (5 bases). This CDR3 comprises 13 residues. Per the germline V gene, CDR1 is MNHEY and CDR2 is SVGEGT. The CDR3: CATLKTASNEQFF. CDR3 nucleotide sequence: TGTGCAACCCTTAAGACAGCATCCAATGAGCAGTTCTTC.

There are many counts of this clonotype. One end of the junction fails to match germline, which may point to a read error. CDR3 DNA sequence: TGTGCCAGCTCCCCACCGGGATCGGGGCCCTACGAGCAGTACTTC. Amino acid sequence: CASSPPGSGPYEQYF. The chain carries TRBV18 and TRBJ2-7; D tentatively reads TRBD1 or TRBD2 (5 bases each). The CDR3 spans 15 residues. Germline CDR1 reads KGHSH; CDR2 reads LQKENI.

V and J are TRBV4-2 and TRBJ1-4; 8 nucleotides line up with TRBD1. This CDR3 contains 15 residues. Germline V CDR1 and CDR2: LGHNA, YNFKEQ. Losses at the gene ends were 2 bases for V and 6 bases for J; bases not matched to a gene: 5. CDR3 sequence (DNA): TGTGCCAGCAGCCAACGGGGACAGGCGGATGAAAAACTGTTTTTT. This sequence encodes CASSQRGQADEKLFF.

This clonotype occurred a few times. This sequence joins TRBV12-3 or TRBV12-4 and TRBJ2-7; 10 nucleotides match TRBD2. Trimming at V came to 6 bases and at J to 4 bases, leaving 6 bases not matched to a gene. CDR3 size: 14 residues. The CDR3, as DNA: TGTGCCAGCAGCCCCAGCGGGAGGGAGTACGAGCAGTACTTC. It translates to CASSPSGREYEQYF.

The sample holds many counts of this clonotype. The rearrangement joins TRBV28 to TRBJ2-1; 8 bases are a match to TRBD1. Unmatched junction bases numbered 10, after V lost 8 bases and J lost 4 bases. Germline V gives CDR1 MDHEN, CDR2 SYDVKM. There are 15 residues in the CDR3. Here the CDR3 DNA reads TGTGCCAGCGGCCTTGGACAGGGACAATACAATGAGCAGTTCTTC. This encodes CASGLGQGQYNEQFF. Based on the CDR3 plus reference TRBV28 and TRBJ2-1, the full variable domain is DVKVTQSSRYLVKRTGEKVFLECVQDMDHENMFWYRQDPGLGLRLIYFSYDVKMKEKGDIPEGYSVSREKKERFSLILESASTNQTSMYLCASGLGQGQYNEQFFGPGTRLTVL.

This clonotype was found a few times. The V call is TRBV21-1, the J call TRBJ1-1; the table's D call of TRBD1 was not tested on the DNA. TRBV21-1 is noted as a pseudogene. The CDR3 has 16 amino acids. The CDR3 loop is CASSKICDRRGTEAFF. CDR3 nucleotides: TGTGCCAGCAGCAAAATCTGCGACCGTAGGGGAACTGAAGCTTTCTTT.

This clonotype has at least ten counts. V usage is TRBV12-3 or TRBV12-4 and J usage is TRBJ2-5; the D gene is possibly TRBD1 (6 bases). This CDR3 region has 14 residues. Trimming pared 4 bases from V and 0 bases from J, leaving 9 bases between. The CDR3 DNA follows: TGTGCCAGCAGTTCGACAGGTCACCAAGAGACCCAGTACTTC. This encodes CASSSTGHQETQYF.